This T cell receptor (beta chain) was captured by sequencing in a study of T-cell reconstitution after alpha-beta-depleted transplantation in children. Unique molecular identifiers featured in how the TCRbeta library was prepared. TCRdb recomputed calls from the PCR reads with MiXCR, one row per CDR3 protein. The data show 800,000 to 1,000,000 distinct CDR3 sequences, with less than 30% seen just once and 28% held by the top ten. V was shortened by 2 bases and J by 4 bases, with 12 bases between the two germline ends. Germline loops: CDR1 SGHRS, CDR2 YFSETQ. The CDR3 totals 14 residues. To note about this clonotype: Its antigen is as yet unknown.

Study-wide results and limits: Hyperexpanded clones declined; after one year, newly produced T cells mostly supplied diversity.

The chain is built from TRBV5-1 and TRBJ2-5; D might be TRBD1 (6 bases). This material consisted of PBMCs, mostly from graft donor cells, taken 360 days after TCRalphabeta/CD19-depleted stem cell transplant. The TCR originated in a boy under two years old who had a stem cell transplant for SCID, so the T cells may come from the graft donor. CDR3 protein: CASSFGQRGETQYF. Written as DNA, the CDR3 is TGCGCCAGCAGCTTCGGACAGCGAGGAGAGACCCAGTACTTC.